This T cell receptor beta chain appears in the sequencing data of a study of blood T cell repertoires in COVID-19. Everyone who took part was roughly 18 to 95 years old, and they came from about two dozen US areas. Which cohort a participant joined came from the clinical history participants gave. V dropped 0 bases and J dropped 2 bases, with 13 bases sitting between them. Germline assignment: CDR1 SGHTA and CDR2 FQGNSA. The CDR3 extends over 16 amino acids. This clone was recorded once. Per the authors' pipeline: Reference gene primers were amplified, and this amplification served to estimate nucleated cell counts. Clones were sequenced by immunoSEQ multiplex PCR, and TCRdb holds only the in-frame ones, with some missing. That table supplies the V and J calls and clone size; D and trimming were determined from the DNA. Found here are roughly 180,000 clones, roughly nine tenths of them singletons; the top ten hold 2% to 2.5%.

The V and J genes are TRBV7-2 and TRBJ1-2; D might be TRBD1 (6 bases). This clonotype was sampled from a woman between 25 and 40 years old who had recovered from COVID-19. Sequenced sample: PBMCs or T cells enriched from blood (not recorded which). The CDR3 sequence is CASSLAWGHPNYGYTF. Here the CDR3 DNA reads TGTGCCAGCAGCTTAGCGTGGGGGCACCCAAACTATGGCTACACCTTC.